This TCR beta chain was captured in a study of cytomegalovirus exposure and HLA in healthy donors. The table lists this clone with a few counts. Its antigen is still unknown. Use of 60 Vbeta and 13 Jbeta primers characterized the PCR. Sequenced by immunoSEQ multiplex PCR; TCRdb stores in-frame clones only, minus some. The sample lists some 110,000 clones, about 61% occurring once. Looked up from germline, CDR1 is MRHNA and CDR2 is SNTAGT. This CDR3 is built from 16 residues. V lost 2 bases and J lost 7, with 18 bases in between. General study results and limits: The availability of immune exposure information extended only to CMV serostatus.

Material: PBMCs. This clonotype was sampled from a woman between 25 and 40 years old in good health and CMV-seronegative. The chain combines TRBV6-4 with TRBJ2-1; tentative D call: TRBD2 (6 bases). The CDR3 region is CASSDGGATQANEQFF. CDR3 sequence (DNA): TGTGCCAGCAGTGACGGCGGGGCAACACAAGCGAATGAGCAGTTCTTC.